The 6 T cell receptor beta chains given below trace back to one sample, sequenced in a study of OX40 agonist ivuxolimab in advanced cancers. Only in-frame clones appear in the TCRdb table, and some are missing; sequencing was by immunoSEQ multiplex PCR. The sample lists fewer than 85,000 clones; 92% were seen once. The input for sequencing was CD4+ or CD8+ T cells sorted from blood, taken in a trial of the OX40 agonist ivuxolimab. These receptors were collected from an adult with an advanced solid tumor such as melanoma, head and neck, liver or kidney cancer.

This chain joins TRBV4-2 and TRBJ2-2; 13 positions match TRBD2. The germline gives CDR1 LGHNA, CDR2 YNFKEQ. Trimming at V came to 1 base and at J to 8 bases, leaving 4 bases not matched to a gene. The CDR3 extends over 16 amino acids. CDR3 sequence reads: CASSQVRTSGSGELFF. As DNA, the CDR3 is TGTGCCAGCAGCCAAGTCAGGACTAGCGGGAGTGGGGAGCTGTTTTTT.

The V gene is TRBV10-1, the J gene TRBJ2-5; TRBD2 matches at 10 bases. From germline, CDR1 is WNHNN and CDR2 SYGVQD (reference sequence). CDR3 length: 15 residues. V lost 4 bases, J lost 1 base, and 3 bases stayed unmatched. The CDR3 sequence: CASSGGLAPQETQYF. CDR3 DNA sequence: TGCGCCAGCAGTGGGGGACTAGCGCCCCAAGAGACCCAGTACTTC.

The chain carries TRBV11-2 and TRBJ2-1, with D maybe TRBD2 (6 bases). The germline gives CDR1 SGHAT, CDR2 FQNNGV. The CDR3 contains 15 residues. Trimming pared 3 bases from V and 2 bases from J, leaving 11 bases between. The CDR3 loop is CASSFIREPYNEQFF. For the CDR3, the DNA is TGTGCCAGCAGCTTTATTCGGGAGCCCTACAATGAGCAGTTCTTC. The whole variable domain, filled in from reference TRBV11-2 and TRBJ2-1, reads EAGVAQSPRYKIIEKRQSVAFWCNPISGHATLYWYQQILGQGPKLLIQFQNNGVVDDSQLPKDRFSAERLKGVDSTLKIQPAKLEDSAVYLCASSFIREPYNEQFFGPGTRLTVL.

This chain uses TRBV6-1 with TRBJ1-5, with D tentatively TRBD1 (5 bases). Per the germline V gene, CDR1 is MNHNS and CDR2 is SASEGT. The V end was cut by 2 bases, the J end by 1 base, with 12 bases between. This CDR3 spans 16 amino acids. The CDR3 here is CASSENLGVSNQPQHF. CDR3 sequence (DNA): TGTGCCAGCAGTGAAAACCTAGGGGTAAGCAATCAGCCCCAGCATTTT.

This clone was picked up one time. The chain combines TRBV27 with TRBJ2-3, with TRBD2 matching over 11 bases. Trimming removed 7 bases from V and 3 bases from J; junction bases left unmatched: 9. The CDR3 is made up of 16 amino acids. CDR1 is MNHEY and CDR2 is SMNVEV in the germline V gene (reference sequence). The CDR3 DNA reads TGTGCCAGCACGGTACTAGCGGGAGTCGGTACAGATACGCAGTATTTT. This codes for CASTVLAGVGTDTQYF.

The V gene is TRBV11-2, the J gene TRBJ1-1; 10 bases are a match to TRBD1. V dropped 5 bases and J dropped 3; count of bases not matched to a gene: 6. The germline V gene encodes CDR1 SGHAT and CDR2 FQNNGV. The CDR3 is 15 residues long. CDR3 sequence: CASSPTGTGDTEAFF. The CDR3 bases are TGTGCCAGCAGCCCGACCGGGACAGGGGACACTGAAGCTTTCTTT.